The present entry profiles one TCR beta chain with its context. Its antigen is as yet unknown. This specimen comes from a study of CD8 T cells in ankylosing spondylitis. Findings and limits, study-wide: Apparently characteristic of ankylosing spondylitis blood was a TCR beta motif (about eight highly homologous variants). Earlier reports found some motif variants in synovial fluid and blood in reactive arthritis. The clones that were linked to disease were reported to be significantly enriched in matched synovial fluid samples from ankylosing spondylitis patients.

TCR beta libraries were made by quantitative 5'-RACE with molecular barcodes. Using its own MiXCR run on the 5' RACE reads, TCRdb lists one record per CDR3 protein. The table shows 100,000 to 150,000 distinct CDR3 sequences, with approximately 9.9% occurring only once. The germline V and J ends were trimmed by 6 bases and 1 base, with 6 bases remaining between them. The CDR3 is 13 residues long. Looked up from germline, CDR1 is ENHRY and CDR2 is SYGVKD. The chain is built from TRBV10-3 and TRBJ2-2; a possible D gene is TRBD2 (5 bases). The sequenced sample consisted of blood, either unsorted or a sorted T cell fraction (not recorded which). This TCR was sampled from a male donor with ankylosing spondylitis or in good health (not recorded which). DNA for the CDR3: TGTGCCATCAGAAGCGGGAACACCGGGGAGCTGTTTTTT. Its protein is CAIRSGNTGELFF.